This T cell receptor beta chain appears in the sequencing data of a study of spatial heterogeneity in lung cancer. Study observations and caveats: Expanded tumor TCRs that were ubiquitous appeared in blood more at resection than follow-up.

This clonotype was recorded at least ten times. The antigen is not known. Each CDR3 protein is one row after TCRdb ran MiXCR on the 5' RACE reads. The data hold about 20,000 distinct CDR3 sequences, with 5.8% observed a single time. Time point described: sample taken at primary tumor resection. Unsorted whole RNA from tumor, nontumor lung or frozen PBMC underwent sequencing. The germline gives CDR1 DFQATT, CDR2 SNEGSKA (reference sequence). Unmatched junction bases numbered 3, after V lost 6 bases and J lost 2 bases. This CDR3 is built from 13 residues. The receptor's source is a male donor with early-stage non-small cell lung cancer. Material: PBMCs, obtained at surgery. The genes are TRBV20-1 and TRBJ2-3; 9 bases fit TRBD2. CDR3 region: CSAASGDTDTQYF. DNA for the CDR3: TGCAGTGCGGCTAGCGGGGACACAGATACGCAGTATTTT.